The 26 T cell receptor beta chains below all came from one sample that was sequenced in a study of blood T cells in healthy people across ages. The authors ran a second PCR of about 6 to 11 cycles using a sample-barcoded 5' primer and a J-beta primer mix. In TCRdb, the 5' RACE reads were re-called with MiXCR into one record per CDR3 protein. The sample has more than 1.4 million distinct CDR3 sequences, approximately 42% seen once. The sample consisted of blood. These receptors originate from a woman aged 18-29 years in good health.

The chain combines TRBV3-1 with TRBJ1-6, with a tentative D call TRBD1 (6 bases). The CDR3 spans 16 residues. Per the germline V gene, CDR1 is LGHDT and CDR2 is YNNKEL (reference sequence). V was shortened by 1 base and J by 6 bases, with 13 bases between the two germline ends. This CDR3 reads CASSQAGYRVNSPLHF. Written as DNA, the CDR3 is TGTGCCAGCAGCCAAGCGGGTTACAGGGTTAATTCACCCCTCCACTTT.

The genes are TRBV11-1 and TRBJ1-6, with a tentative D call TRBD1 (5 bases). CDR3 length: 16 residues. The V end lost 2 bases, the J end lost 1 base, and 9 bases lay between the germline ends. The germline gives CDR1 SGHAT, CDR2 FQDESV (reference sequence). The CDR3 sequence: CASSLPKGSYNSPLHF. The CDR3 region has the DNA TGTGCCAGCAGCTTACCGAAGGGGTCCTATAATTCACCCCTCCACTTT. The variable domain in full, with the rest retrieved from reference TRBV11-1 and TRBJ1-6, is EAEVAQSPRYKITEKSQAVAFWCDPISGHATLYWYRQILGQGPELLVQFQDESVVDDSQLPKDRFSAERLKGVDSTLKIQPAELGDSAMYLCASSLPKGSYNSPLHFGNGTRLTVT.

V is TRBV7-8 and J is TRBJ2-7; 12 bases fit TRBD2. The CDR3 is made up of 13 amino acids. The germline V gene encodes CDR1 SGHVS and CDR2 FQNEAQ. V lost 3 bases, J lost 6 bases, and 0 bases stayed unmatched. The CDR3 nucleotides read TGTGCCAGCAGCTTGACTAGCGGGGGCGAGCAGTACTTC. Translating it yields CASSLTSGGEQYF.

In DNA, the CDR3 is TGTGCCAGCGGGATGGGACCGAGTGAAGCTTTCTTT. Translated: CASGMGPSEAFF. J is TRBJ1-1 and V is TRBV2, with D possibly matching TRBD1 (5 bases). CDR1 and CDR2 from the germline V gene are SNHLY and FYNNEI. Between the trimmed V and J ends, which lost 8 bases and 7 bases, there was a span of 14 bases. The CDR3 extends over 12 amino acids.

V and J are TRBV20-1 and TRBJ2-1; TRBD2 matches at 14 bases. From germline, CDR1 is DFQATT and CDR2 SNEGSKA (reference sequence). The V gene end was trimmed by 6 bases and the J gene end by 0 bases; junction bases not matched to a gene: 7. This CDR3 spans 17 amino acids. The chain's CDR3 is CSAPGLAGDSSYNEQFF. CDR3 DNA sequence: TGCAGTGCCCCGGGACTAGCGGGGGACAGCTCCTACAATGAGCAGTTCTTC.

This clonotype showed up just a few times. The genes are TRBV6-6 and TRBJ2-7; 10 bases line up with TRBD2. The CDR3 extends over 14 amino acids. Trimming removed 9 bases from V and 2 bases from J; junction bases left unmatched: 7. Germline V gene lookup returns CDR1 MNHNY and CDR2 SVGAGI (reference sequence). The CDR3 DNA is TGTGCCAGTGTCCCTAGCGGGAGTACCTACGAGCAGTACTTC. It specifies CASVPSGSTYEQYF.

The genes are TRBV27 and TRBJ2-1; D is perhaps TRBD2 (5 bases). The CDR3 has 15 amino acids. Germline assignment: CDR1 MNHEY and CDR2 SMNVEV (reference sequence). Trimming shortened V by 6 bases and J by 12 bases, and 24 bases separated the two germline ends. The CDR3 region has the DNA TGTGCCAGCAGCCCGCGGACTTCCCCAGACTATGGGCAGTTCTTC. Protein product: CASSPRTSPDYGQFF.

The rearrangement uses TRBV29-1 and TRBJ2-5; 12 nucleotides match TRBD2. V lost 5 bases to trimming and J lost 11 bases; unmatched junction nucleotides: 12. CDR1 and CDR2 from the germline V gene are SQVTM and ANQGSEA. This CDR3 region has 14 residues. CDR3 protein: CSVRQTSGSNEQYF. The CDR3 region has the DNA TGCAGCGTTCGCCAGACTAGCGGGAGCAATGAGCAGTACTTC.

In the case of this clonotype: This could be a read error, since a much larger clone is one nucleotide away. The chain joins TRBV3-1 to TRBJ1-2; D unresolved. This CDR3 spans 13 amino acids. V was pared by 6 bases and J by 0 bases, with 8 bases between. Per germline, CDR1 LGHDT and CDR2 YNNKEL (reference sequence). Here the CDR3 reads CASRRSTNYGYTF. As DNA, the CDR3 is TGTGCCAGCAGACGCAGTACTAACTATGGCTACACCTTC. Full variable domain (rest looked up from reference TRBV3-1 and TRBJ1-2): DTAVSQTPKYLVTQMGNDKSIKCEQNLGHDTMYWYKQDSKKFLKIMFSYNNKELIINETVPNRFSPKSPDKAHLNLHINSLELGDSAVYFCASRRSTNYGYTFGSGTRLTVV.

The DNA of the CDR3 is TGTGCCAGCAGCCGACCGGGAGGGAGGGAGCAGTACTTC. Protein: CASSRPGGREQYF. The chain uses TRBV11-2 and TRBJ2-7; 8 bases fit TRBD2. Germline lookup yields CDR1 SGHAT and CDR2 FQNNGV. With V trimmed by 5 bases and J by 7 bases, 7 bases remained unmatched. The CDR3 length is 13 residues.

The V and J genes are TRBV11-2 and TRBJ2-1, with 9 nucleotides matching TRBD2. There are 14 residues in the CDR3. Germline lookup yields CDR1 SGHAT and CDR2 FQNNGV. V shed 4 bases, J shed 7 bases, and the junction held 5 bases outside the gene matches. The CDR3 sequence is CASSSSGIGNEQFF. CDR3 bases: TGTGCCAGCAGCTCTAGCGGGATAGGGAATGAGCAGTTCTTC.

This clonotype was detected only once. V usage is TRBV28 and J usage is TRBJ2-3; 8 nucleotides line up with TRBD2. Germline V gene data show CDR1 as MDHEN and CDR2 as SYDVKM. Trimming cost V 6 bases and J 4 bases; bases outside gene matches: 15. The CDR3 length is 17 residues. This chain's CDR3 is CASSLPGGGPRADTQYF. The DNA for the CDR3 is TGTGCCAGCAGCCTCCCCGGGGGGGGGCCCCGGGCAGATACGCAGTATTTT.

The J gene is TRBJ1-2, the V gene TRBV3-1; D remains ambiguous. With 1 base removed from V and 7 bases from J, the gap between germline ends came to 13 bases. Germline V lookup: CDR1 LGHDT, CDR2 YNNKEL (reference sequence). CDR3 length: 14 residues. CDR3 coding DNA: TGTGCCAGCAGCCAAGGTGTTTCGGTCTTTGGCTACACCTTC. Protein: CASSQGVSVFGYTF.

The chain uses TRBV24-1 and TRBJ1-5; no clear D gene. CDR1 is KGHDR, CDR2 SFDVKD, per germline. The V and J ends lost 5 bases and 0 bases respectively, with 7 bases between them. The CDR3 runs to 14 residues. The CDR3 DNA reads TGTGCCACCAGTGCGCAGGTTAGCAATCAGCCCCAGCATTTT. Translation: CATSAQVSNQPQHF.

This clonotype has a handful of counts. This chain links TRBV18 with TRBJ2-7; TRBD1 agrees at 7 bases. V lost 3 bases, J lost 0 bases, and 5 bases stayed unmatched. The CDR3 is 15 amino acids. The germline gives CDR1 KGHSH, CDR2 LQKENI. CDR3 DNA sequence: TGTGCCAGCTCACCGACAGGGTTGGGCTCCTACGAGCAGTACTTC. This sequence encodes CASSPTGLGSYEQYF.

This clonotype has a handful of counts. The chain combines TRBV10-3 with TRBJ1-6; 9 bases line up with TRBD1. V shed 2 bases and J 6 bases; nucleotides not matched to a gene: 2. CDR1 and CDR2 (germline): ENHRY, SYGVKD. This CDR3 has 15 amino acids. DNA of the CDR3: TGTGCCATCAGTGAGGCGGACAGGGGTAATTCACCCCTCCACTTT. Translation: CAISEADRGNSPLHF.

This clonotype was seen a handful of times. CDR3 nucleotide sequence: TGTGCCAGCAGCTTAGCCGGGACCCGGGACTACAATGAGCAGTTCTTC. Protein product: CASSLAGTRDYNEQFF. The rearrangement uses TRBV7-8 and TRBJ2-1; D tentatively fits TRBD1 or TRBD2 (5 bases each). Per the germline V gene, CDR1 is SGHVS and CDR2 is FQNEAQ. The CDR3 has 16 residues. V shed 0 bases and J shed 3 bases, with 12 bases lying between them.

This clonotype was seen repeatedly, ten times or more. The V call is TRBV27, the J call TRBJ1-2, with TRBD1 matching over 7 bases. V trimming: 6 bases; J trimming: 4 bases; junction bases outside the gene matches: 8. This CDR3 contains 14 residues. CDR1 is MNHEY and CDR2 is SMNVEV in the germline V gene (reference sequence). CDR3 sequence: CASSPTGAGYGYTF. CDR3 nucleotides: TGTGCCAGCAGCCCCACAGGGGCAGGCTATGGCTACACCTTC.

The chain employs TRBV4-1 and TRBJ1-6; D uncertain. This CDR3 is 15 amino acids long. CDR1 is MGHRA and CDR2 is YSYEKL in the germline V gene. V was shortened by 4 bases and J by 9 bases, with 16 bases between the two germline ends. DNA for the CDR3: TGCGCCAGCAGCCTGGACCCTGGAGCAAGTTCACCCCTCCACTTT. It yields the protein CASSLDPGASSPLHF.

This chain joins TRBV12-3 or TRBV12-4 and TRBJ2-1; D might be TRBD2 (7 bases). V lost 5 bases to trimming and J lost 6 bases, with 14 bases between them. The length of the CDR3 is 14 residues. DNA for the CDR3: TGTGCCAGCAGTCCAGGGGCTAGCGGCAATGAGCAGTTCTTC. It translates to CASSPGASGNEQFF.

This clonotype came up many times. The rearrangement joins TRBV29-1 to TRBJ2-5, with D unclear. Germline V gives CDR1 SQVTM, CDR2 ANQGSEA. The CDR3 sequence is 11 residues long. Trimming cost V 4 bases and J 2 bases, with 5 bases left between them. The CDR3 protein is CSVARQETQYF. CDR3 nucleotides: TGCAGCGTTGCTCGGCAAGAGACCCAGTACTTC.

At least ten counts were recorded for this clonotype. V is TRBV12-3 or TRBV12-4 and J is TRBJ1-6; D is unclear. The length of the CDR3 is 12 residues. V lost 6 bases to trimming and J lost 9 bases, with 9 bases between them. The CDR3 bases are TGTGCCAGCAGCCGCCTGGGTTCACCCCTCCACTTT. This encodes CASSRLGSPLHF.

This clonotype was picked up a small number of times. CDR3 residues: CASSQDPTGDRGYTF. In DNA form, the CDR3 reads TGCGCCAGCAGCCAAGATCCTACAGGGGATCGGGGCTACACCTTC. This chain joins TRBV4-1 and TRBJ1-2; 7 bases are shared with TRBD1. CDR3 length: 15 residues. The V gene end was trimmed by 0 bases and the J gene end by 8 bases; junction bases not matched to a gene: 9. Per germline, CDR1 MGHRA and CDR2 YSYEKL.

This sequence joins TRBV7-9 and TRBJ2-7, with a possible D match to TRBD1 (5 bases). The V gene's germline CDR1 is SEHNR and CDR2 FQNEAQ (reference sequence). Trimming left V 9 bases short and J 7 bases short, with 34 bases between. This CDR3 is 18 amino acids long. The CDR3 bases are TGTGCCAGTTCAAAATTTGTGGCTCGGAGAAGGGGCCACAATGAGCAGTACTTC. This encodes CASSKFVARRRGHNEQYF.

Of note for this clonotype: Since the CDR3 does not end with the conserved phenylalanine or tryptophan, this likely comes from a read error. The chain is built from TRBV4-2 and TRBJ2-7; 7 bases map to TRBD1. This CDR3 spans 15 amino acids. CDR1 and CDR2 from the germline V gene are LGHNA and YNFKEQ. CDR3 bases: TGTGCCAGCAACCAAGCGTCAGACAGGGAGTACGAGCAGTACCTC. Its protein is CASNQASDREYEQYL.

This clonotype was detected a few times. The CDR3 region is CASSHGGDSGANVLTF. In DNA form, the CDR3 reads TGCGCCAGCAGCCACGGGGGGGACTCTGGGGCCAACGTCCTGACTTTC. This sequence joins TRBV5-1 and TRBJ2-6, with 8 positions matching TRBD2. Unmatched junction bases numbered 3, after V lost 4 bases and J lost 0 bases. The CDR3 sequence is 16 residues long. Germline CDR1 reads SGHRS; CDR2 reads YFSETQ.